This T cell receptor (beta chain) was identified during a study of early T cells in non-severe SARS-CoV-2 infection. V was cut by 3 bases and J by 7 bases, with 15 bases left in between. Germline loops: CDR1 LNHDA, CDR2 SQIVND (reference sequence). The CDR3 is 15 residues long. TCRdb reanalysed the 5' RACE reads using MiXCR and keeps one entry per CDR3 protein. Among about 60,000 distinct CDR3 sequences listed, around 13% were seen once. This TCR was sampled from an adult who was a healthcare worker with PCR-confirmed SARS-CoV-2 infection or an uninfected control (not recorded which). The genes are TRBV19 and TRBJ1-4; D is unresolved. What was sequenced was whole blood. The CDR3 loop reads CASSIVETRGEKLFF. The CDR3 DNA reads TGTGCCAGTAGTATCGTCGAGACAAGAGGTGAAAAACTGTTTTTT.